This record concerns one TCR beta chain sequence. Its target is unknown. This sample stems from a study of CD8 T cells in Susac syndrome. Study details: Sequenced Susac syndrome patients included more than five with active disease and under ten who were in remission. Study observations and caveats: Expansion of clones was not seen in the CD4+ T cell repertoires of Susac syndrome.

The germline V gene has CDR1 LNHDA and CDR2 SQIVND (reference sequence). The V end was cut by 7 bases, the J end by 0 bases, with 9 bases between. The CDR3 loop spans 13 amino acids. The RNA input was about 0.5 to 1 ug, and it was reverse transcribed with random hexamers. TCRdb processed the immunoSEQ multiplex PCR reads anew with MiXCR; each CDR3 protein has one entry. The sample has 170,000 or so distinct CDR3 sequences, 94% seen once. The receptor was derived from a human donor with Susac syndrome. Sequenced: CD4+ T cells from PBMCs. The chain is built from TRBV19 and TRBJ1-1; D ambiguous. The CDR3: CASKGSMNTEAFF. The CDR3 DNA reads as TGTGCCAGTAAGGGCAGCATGAACACTGAAGCTTTCTTT.